A selection of T cell receptor beta chains follows, all from one sample in a study of blood T cell repertoires in COVID-19. Method: immunoSEQ multiplex PCR; TCRdb's copy keeps in-frame clones and lacks some. The data hold hundreds of thousands of clones, with roughly 88% observed a single time. Sequenced material: peripheral blood. Receptors were obtained from a woman aged 70-85 years with COVID-19, enrolled during active disease. Both conserved end residues are part of each CDR3. D genes are given only for firm matches. Clone size is given for some rows only: seen once, a few or many times, or a class if the clone is expanded.

d_call	clone_size	j_call	v_call	cdr3_nt	cdr3_aa
NA	NA	TRBJ1-3	TRBV6-6	TGTGCCAGCAGCCCCACAGGTACCCCACGCACCATATATTTT	CASSPTGTPRTIYF
NA	NA	TRBJ1-4	TRBV6-6	TGTGCCAGCAGCGCTGGAGGCGAAAAACTGTTTTTT	CASSAGGEKLFF
NA	NA	TRBJ2-4	TRBV6-5	TGTGCCAGCAGTCACAATATCATTCAGTACTTC	CASSHNIIQYF
NA	NA	TRBJ1-3	TRBV30	TGTGCCTGGATCAGGACAAGTGGAAACACCATATATTTT	CAWIRTSGNTIYF
NA	NA	TRBJ1-1	TRBV30	TGTGCCTGGAGCCCTTCCGTGAACACTGAAGCTTTCTTT	CAWSPSVNTEAFF
NA	NA	TRBJ2-7	TRBV28	TGTGCCAGCAGTTTTCCCCAGCGGGCACGCGACAAATCCTACGAGCAGTACTTC	CASSFPQRARDKSYEQYF
NA	NA	TRBJ2-1	TRBV7-3	TGTGCCAGCAGCTTAGGTGGCCATGAGCAGTTCTTC	CASSLGGHEQFF
TRBD2	once	TRBJ2-1	TRBV27	TGTGCCACCAAGACCAGCGGGAGGGCGAATGAGCAGTTCTTC	CATKTSGRANEQFF
TRBD1	NA	TRBJ1-5	TRBV28	TGTGCCAGCAGAATAGATCCGGGACAGGGGAATCAGCCCCAGCATTTT	CASRIDPGQGNQPQHF
NA	NA	TRBJ1-1	TRBV9	TGTGCCAGCAGCCACAAGGGGACTCTGAACACTGAAGCTTTCTTT	CASSHKGTLNTEAFF
NA	NA	TRBJ1-1	TRBV7-6	TGTGCCAGCAGCTTAGTGATGGGGGGGCTGGGGAACACTGAAGCTTTCTTT	CASSLVMGGLGNTEAFF
TRBD1	NA	TRBJ2-7	TRBV10-2	TGCGCCAGCAGTTGGGACAGGGCCTACGAGCAGTACTTC	CASSWDRAYEQYF
NA	once	TRBJ1-1	TRBV6-5	TGTGCCAGCAGTTACTGGGGGAGGGGCACTGAAGCTTTCTTT	CASSYWGRGTEAFF
NA	NA	TRBJ2-1	TRBV30	TGTGCCTGGAGTAGACTATCCCGCTCCTACAATGAGCAGTTCTTC	CAWSRLSRSYNEQFF
TRBD1	few	TRBJ1-1	TRBV4-1	TGCGCCAGCAGCCCCCGGACAGGGGGGTTCGGCACTGAAGCTTTCTTT	CASSPRTGGFGTEAFF
TRBD1	NA	TRBJ2-3	TRBV24-1	TGTGCCACCAGTGGAACGACAGGGGTTACAGATACGCAGTATTTT	CATSGTTGVTDTQYF
TRBD1	NA	TRBJ1-2	TRBV6-5	TGTGCCAGCAGAGTGACAGGGGGCCCCGACTATGGCTACACCTTC	CASRVTGGPDYGYTF
NA	NA	TRBJ1-2	TRBV30	TGTGCCTGGAGTTCACAGTCCTATGGCTACACCTTC	CAWSSQSYGYTF
NA	NA	TRBJ1-1	TRBV19	TGTGCCAGTAGTATAGACCAGCGAGGGCCTGAAGCTTTCTTT	CASSIDQRGPEAFF
TRBD2	NA	TRBJ2-1	TRBV19	TGTGCCAGTAGTATAGGCCAGCGGGGGGGTCCCTACAATGAGCAGTTCTTC	CASSIGQRGGPYNEQFF
TRBD2	NA	TRBJ2-7	TRBV11-3	TGTGCCAGCAGCTTACTAGCGGGCTACGAGCAGTACTTC	CASSLLAGYEQYF
NA	NA	TRBJ1-2	TRBV7-2	TGTGCCAGCAGCTTGGACACGGGAGCTAACTATGGCTACACCTTC	CASSLDTGANYGYTF
TRBD2	once	TRBJ2-2	TRBV6-5	TGTGCCAGCAGTTCTAGCGGGAGACCCAACACCGGGGAGCTGTTTTTT	CASSSSGRPNTGELFF
NA	NA	TRBJ2-3	TRBV4-3	TGCGCCAGCGCCCCCAAGGGGGAAGGAACAGATACGCAGTATTTT	CASAPKGEGTDTQYF
NA	NA	TRBJ2-7	TRBV14	TGTGCCAGCAGCCAAGTTGGGGGCAAGCAGTACTTC	CASSQVGGKQYF
TRBD1	once	TRBJ1-5	TRBV28	TGTGCCAGCAGTCCCCCGGGACAGGGTCGCAATCAGCCCCAGCATTTT	CASSPPGQGRNQPQHF
TRBD2	NA	TRBJ2-7	TRBV2	TGTGCCAGCAGCCAGATCCGAAGCGGGAGAGGTGCCGAGCAGTACTTC	CASSQIRSGRGAEQYF
NA	NA	TRBJ1-5	TRBV19	TGTGCCACCTCGGGCGGGAACCCCAATCAGCCCCAGCATTTT	CATSGGNPNQPQHF
TRBD1	NA	TRBJ2-2	TRBV5-1	TGCGCCAGCAGCATTCAGGGGGCCACCGGGGAGCTGTTTTTT	CASSIQGATGELFF
NA	NA	TRBJ1-2	TRBV5-5	TGTGCCAGCAGCCATAACTATGGCTACACCTTC	CASSHNYGYTF
NA	NA	TRBJ1-2	TRBV23-1	TGCGCCAGCAGTCCTCGACCCGACAGAGGAGGCTACACCTTC	CASSPRPDRGGYTF
TRBD2	NA	TRBJ2-1	TRBV3-1/TRBV3-2	TGTGCCAGCAGCCGGACTAGCGGGGCTTACAATGAGCAGTTCTTC	CASSRTSGAYNEQFF
TRBD1	NA	TRBJ1-5	TRBV18	TGTGCCAGCTCACCACTAACAGGGGGCGCCGGTCAGCCCCAGCATTTT	CASSPLTGGAGQPQHF
NA	NA	TRBJ1-2	TRBV6-5	TGTGCCAGCAGTTACTCGGGAAGGGGATTAAGCTATGGCTACACCTTC	CASSYSGRGLSYGYTF
TRBD1	NA	TRBJ1-2	TRBV19	TGTGCCAGTAGTAGACTGACAGGGGCCAACTATGGCTACACCTTC	CASSRLTGANYGYTF
TRBD2	NA	TRBJ2-1	TRBV25-1	TGTGCCAGCAGTGCTCGAGGACTAGCGGCAAGCTTCTACAATGAGCAGTTCTTC	CASSARGLAASFYNEQFF
TRBD1	NA	TRBJ2-7	TRBV6-6	TGTGCCAGCAGTCATATTCACAGAGAGAGGGGGCGTTACGAGCAGTACTTC	CASSHIHRERGRYEQYF